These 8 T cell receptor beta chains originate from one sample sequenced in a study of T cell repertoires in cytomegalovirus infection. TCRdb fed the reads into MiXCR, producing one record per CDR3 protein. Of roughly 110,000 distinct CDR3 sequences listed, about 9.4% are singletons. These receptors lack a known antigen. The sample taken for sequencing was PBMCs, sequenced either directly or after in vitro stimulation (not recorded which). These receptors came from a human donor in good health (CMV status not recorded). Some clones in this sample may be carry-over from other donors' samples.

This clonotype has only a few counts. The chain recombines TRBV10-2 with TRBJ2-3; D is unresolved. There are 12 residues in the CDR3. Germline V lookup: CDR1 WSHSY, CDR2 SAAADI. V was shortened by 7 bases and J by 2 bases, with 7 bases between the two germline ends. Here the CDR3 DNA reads TGCGCCAGCACGGGTGTCACAGATACGCAGTATTTT. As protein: CASTGVTDTQYF.

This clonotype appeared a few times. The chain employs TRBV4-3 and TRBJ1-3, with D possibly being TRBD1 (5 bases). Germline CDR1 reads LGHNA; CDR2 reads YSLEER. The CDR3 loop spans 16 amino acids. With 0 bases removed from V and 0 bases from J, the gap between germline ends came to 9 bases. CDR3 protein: CASSQDLGGSGNTIYF. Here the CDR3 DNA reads TGCGCCAGCAGCCAAGATCTCGGGGGCTCTGGAAACACCATATATTTT.

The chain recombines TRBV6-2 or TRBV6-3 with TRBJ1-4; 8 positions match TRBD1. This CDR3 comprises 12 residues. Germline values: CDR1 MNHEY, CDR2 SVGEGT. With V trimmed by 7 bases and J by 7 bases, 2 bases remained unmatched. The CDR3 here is CASTDRAEKLFF. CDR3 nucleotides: TGTGCCAGCACGGACAGGGCTGAAAAACTGTTTTTT.

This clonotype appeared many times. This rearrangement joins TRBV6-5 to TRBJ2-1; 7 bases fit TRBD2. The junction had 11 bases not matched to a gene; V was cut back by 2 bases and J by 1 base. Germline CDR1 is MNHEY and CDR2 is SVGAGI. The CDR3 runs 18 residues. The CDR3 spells CASSYGWTSSGSYNEQFF. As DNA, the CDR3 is TGTGCCAGCAGTTACGGTTGGACTAGTTCGGGATCCTACAATGAGCAGTTCTTC.

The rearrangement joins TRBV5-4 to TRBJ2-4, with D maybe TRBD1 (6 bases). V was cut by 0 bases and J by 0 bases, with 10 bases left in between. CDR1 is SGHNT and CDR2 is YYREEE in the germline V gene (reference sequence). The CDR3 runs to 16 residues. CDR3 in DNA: TGTGCCAGCAGCTTGGAAGGGGGTAGAGCCAAAAACATTCAGTACTTC. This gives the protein CASSLEGGRAKNIQYF.

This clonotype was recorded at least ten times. CDR3 nucleotide sequence: TGTGCCATTTATAGACAGGGGGCTTATTATGGCTACACCTTC. Protein sequence: CAIYRQGAYYGYTF. V gene TRBV28 combines with J gene TRBJ1-2; TRBD1 aligns across 10 bases. CDR3 length equals 14 residues. Germline values: CDR1 MDHEN, CDR2 SYDVKM. The V segment lost 10 bases and the J segment 5 bases; nucleotides outside the gene matches: 10.

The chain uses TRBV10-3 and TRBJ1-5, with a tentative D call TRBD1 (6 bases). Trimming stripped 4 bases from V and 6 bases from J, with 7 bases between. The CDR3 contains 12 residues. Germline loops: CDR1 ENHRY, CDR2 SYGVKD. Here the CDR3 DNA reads TGTGCCATCAGTGTAGGGGGTCAGCCCCAGCATTTT. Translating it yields CAISVGGQPQHF.

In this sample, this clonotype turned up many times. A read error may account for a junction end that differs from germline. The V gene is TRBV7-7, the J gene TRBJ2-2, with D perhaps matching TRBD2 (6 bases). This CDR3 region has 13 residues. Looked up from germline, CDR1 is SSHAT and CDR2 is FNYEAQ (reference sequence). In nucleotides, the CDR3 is TGTGCTAGCAGCCGACTAGGTCCCGGGGAGCTGTTTTTT. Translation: CASSRLGPGELFF.